A selection of T cell receptor beta chains follows, all from one sample in a study of CD8 T cell repertoires and HIV-1 epitope variants. The repertoire was sequenced with immunoSEQ multiplex PCR; TCRdb's copy has only in-frame clones and lacks some. The sample shows roughly 4,900 clones, more than 65% of them seen only once. The antigens these receptors bind are not known. The sample consisted of cultured CD8+ T cells derived from PBMCs. These receptor sequences come from a male donor with HIV. Each CDR3 is given without its conserved first and last residue. The order of the fields is J gene, V gene, clone size, CDR3 protein. Size values are once, few and many counts, or a class for expanded clones, and some rows have none.

TRBJ2-2 TRBV11-2 . ASSVPGQGNTGELF
TRBJ2-7 TRBV6-1 few ASSEGAGPYEQY
TRBJ2-5 TRBV5-6 . ASSLGPQETQY
TRBJ2-1 TRBV9 . ASSVWVSNEQF
TRBJ2-1 TRBV5-6 . ASSYRQGAHNEQF
TRBJ1-1 TRBV5-1 . ASSFGWENTEAF
TRBJ2-5 TRBV4-3 few ASSSLLTETQY
TRBJ1-1 TRBV15 . ATSRGWGGTEAF
TRBJ2-2 TRBV7-8 once ASSNRLTTGELF
TRBJ2-7 TRBV11-3 few ASSLTRWDEQY
TRBJ1-1 TRBV5-5 . ASSLEGRTEAF
TRBJ1-3 TRBV28 . ASRGPGQLSGNTIY
TRBJ1-4 TRBV18 . ASSPGTSTNEKLF
TRBJ2-7 TRBV6-1 . ASSARGTYEQY
TRBJ2-7 TRBV7-6 . ASSPTAGADSYEQY
TRBJ2-1 TRBV7-2 once ASSLIYNEQF
TRBJ2-7 TRBV7-9 . ASSLSTSSYEQY
TRBJ1-5 TRBV13 . ASSLAPDRPQH
TRBJ2-7 TRBV10-3 . AISDPAGIYEQY
TRBJ1-1 TRBV29-1 . SVISEQSIEAF
TRBJ2-3 TRBV9 . ASTLINPGAY
TRBJ1-5 TRBV7-3 . ASSLNGGLRNQPQH
TRBJ1-3 TRBV4-1 . ASSDDTGNTIY
TRBJ2-7 TRBV15 few ATSRDKAGQSYEQY
TRBJ1-1 TRBV10-1 few ASSYSEVSTEAF
TRBJ1-1 TRBV2 . ASSEASGGRGAF
TRBJ1-1 TRBV18 . ASSLREGDTEAF
TRBJ1-1 TRBV7-9 . ASSLWQGADTEAF
TRBJ2-2 TRBV5-1 . ASSLGGSNAGELF
TRBJ2-7 TRBV2 . ASSDDTYEQY
TRBJ2-2 TRBV10-3 . AISENLGVTGELF
TRBJ2-5 TRBV7-2 . ASSVTGGEETQY